A selection of T cell receptor beta chains follows, all from one sample in a study of T cell responses to AZD1222 COVID-19 vaccine. Sequencing was performed with immunoSEQ multiplex PCR; in TCRdb, only in-frame clones are kept and a portion is missing. In the table there are around 73,000 clones, approximately 89% of which are singletons. Sequences were derived from peripheral blood, sampled 28 days after the second AZD1222 dose. Receptor source: an adult who received the AZD1222 COVID-19 vaccine. Both conserved end residues are part of each CDR3. The order of the fields is clone size, D gene, V gene, J gene, CDR3 protein, CDR3 DNA. A D gene is named only where the DNA matches it firmly. A clone size is listed for some rows: how often the clone was seen (once, few, many), or a class if it is expanded.

clone size: NA
D gene: NA
V gene: TRBV12-5
J gene: TRBJ1-4
CDR3 protein: CASGLVLDLNNEKLFF
CDR3 DNA: TGTGCTAGTGGTTTGGTACTCGACTTAAATAATGAAAAACTGTTTTTT

clone size: NA
D gene: TRBD1
V gene: TRBV27
J gene: TRBJ2-2
CDR3 protein: CASRVRDRGYTGELFF
CDR3 DNA: TGTGCCAGCAGAGTAAGGGACAGGGGGTACACCGGGGAGCTGTTTTTT

clone size: NA
D gene: NA
V gene: TRBV28
J gene: TRBJ2-7
CDR3 protein: CASSLIGYEQYF
CDR3 DNA: TGTGCCAGCAGTTTAATCGGCTACGAGCAGTACTTC

clone size: NA
D gene: NA
V gene: TRBV19
J gene: TRBJ1-2
CDR3 protein: CASSMPGGANYGYTF
CDR3 DNA: TGTGCCAGTAGTATGCCCGGGGGTGCTAACTATGGCTACACCTTC

clone size: NA
D gene: NA
V gene: TRBV11-2
J gene: TRBJ2-3
CDR3 protein: CATLSGSTDTQYF
CDR3 DNA: TGTGCCACCCTATCTGGCAGCACAGATACGCAGTATTTT

clone size: NA
D gene: NA
V gene: TRBV7-7
J gene: TRBJ2-5
CDR3 protein: CASSLGGRETQYF
CDR3 DNA: TGTGCCAGCAGCTTAGGGGGGAGGGAGACCCAGTACTTC

clone size: NA
D gene: NA
V gene: TRBV7-3
J gene: TRBJ2-3
CDR3 protein: CASSPGATYTDTQYF
CDR3 DNA: TGTGCCAGCAGTCCCGGAGCCACTTACACAGATACGCAGTATTTT

clone size: NA
D gene: NA
V gene: TRBV19
J gene: TRBJ1-2
CDR3 protein: CASSIMGTFGYTF
CDR3 DNA: TGTGCCAGTAGTATAATGGGGACATTCGGCTACACCTTC

clone size: NA
D gene: TRBD1
V gene: TRBV7-2
J gene: TRBJ1-5
CDR3 protein: CASSQDRVNQPQHF
CDR3 DNA: TGTGCCAGCAGCCAAGACAGGGTCAATCAGCCCCAGCATTTT

clone size: NA
D gene: NA
V gene: TRBV4-1
J gene: TRBJ1-2
CDR3 protein: CASSLARNLNYGYTF
CDR3 DNA: TGCGCCAGCAGCCTTGCCCGAAATTTGAACTATGGCTACACCTTC

clone size: NA
D gene: NA
V gene: TRBV29-1
J gene: TRBJ1-1
CDR3 protein: CSGGAPRVTEAFF
CDR3 DNA: TGCAGCGGGGGGGCGCCGAGGGTCACTGAAGCTTTCTTT

clone size: once
D gene: NA
V gene: TRBV19
J gene: TRBJ1-2
CDR3 protein: CASSPGPPYGYTF
CDR3 DNA: TGTGCCAGTAGTCCGGGACCCCCCTATGGCTACACCTTC

clone size: NA
D gene: NA
V gene: TRBV28
J gene: TRBJ1-1
CDR3 protein: CASRQTTEAFF
CDR3 DNA: TGTGCCAGCAGACAGACCACTGAAGCTTTCTTT

clone size: NA
D gene: NA
V gene: TRBV11-2
J gene: TRBJ2-2
CDR3 protein: CASSLTTGELFF
CDR3 DNA: TGTGCCAGCAGCTTAACCACCGGGGAGCTGTTTTTT